This section outlines one T cell receptor beta chain sequence together with its context. Its antigen is still unknown. The CDR3 covers 11 residues. CDR1 and CDR2 from the germline V gene are DFQATT and SNEGSKA (reference sequence). V dropped 1 base and J dropped 11 bases, with 11 bases sitting between them. The split of CD4+ cells yielded CD45RA+ naive and CD45RA-negative memory subsets. The data originate from a study of shared clonotypes between healthy human individuals. Each subset's genomic DNA was split evenly across several immunoSEQ plates. Clones were read by immunoSEQ multiplex PCR, and TCRdb kept only the in-frame ones, dropping some. This table holds about 1 million clones, about 75% found once. General observations from the study: Sorted-subset samples were not fully sequenced, rarefaction indicated.

Sequencing was carried out using memory CD4+ T cells sorted from blood. Subset reported: CD45RA-negative fraction. This sequence originates from a man between 18 and 29 years old in good health. V usage is TRBV20-1 and J usage is TRBJ1-1, with D perhaps matching TRBD1 (5 bases). The CDR3 DNA reads as TGCAGTGCTAGAGGGGGACCAGGGGCTTTCTTT. It encodes CSARGGPGAFF.